These T cell receptor beta chains were read from a single sample in a study of T cells in Graves' hyperthyroidism and ophthalmopathy. TCRdb re-analysed the multiplex PCR reads in MiXCR, keeping a single row per CDR3 protein. Counted here are roughly 500,000 distinct CDR3 sequences, about 15% occurring once; the ten biggest clones make up about 31%. The sequencing sample was made of blood. All receptors derive from a woman in her 30s with Graves' ophthalmopathy. The CDR3 runs from the conserved cysteine through the conserved F or W. A D gene is named only where the DNA matches it firmly. Clone size, where shown, is once, few, many, or a class for clones that have expanded.

V gene: TRBV6-1
J gene: TRBJ2-7
D gene: .
clone size: few
CDR3 DNA: TGTGCCAGCAGTGAATGGACAGCTATCTACGAGCAGTACTTC
CDR3 protein: CASSEWTAIYEQYF

V gene: TRBV11-2
J gene: TRBJ1-2
D gene: .
clone size: many
CDR3 DNA: TGTGCCAGCACCCTGACAGCCGGAAGACTTTATGGCTACACCTTC
CDR3 protein: CASTLTAGRLYGYTF

V gene: TRBV11-3
J gene: TRBJ2-3
D gene: .
clone size: many
CDR3 DNA: TGTGCCAGCAGCCGGGACTCACGAGATACGCAGTATTTT
CDR3 protein: CASSRDSRDTQYF

V gene: TRBV4-1
J gene: TRBJ1-1
D gene: .
clone size: few
CDR3 DNA: TGCGCCAGCAGCCAAGAGCGGGGGGGCACTGAAGCTTTCTTT
CDR3 protein: CASSQERGGTEAFF

V gene: TRBV3-2
J gene: TRBJ2-2
D gene: .
clone size: few
CDR3 DNA: TGTGCCAGCAGCCGAGGTGGCGGGATGAGGGAGCTGTTTTTT
CDR3 protein: CASSRGGGMRELFF

V gene: TRBV6-2/TRBV6-3
J gene: TRBJ2-5
D gene: TRBD2
clone size: few
CDR3 DNA: TGTGCCAGCAGACGGACTAGCGGCCTAGTTGAAGAGACCCAGTACTTC
CDR3 protein: CASRRTSGLVEETQYF

V gene: TRBV5-6
J gene: TRBJ2-3
D gene: .
clone size: .
CDR3 DNA: TGTGCCGGCAGCCCAGGGGAATTCACAGATACGCAGTATTTT
CDR3 protein: CAGSPGEFTDTQYF

V gene: TRBV10-3
J gene: TRBJ1-2
D gene: .
clone size: .
CDR3 DNA: TGTGCCATCAGTGAGTCACAGGGAGACTATGGCTACACCTTC
CDR3 protein: CAISESQGDYGYTF

V gene: TRBV15
J gene: TRBJ2-1
D gene: .
clone size: few
CDR3 DNA: TGTGCCACCAGCACCGGGAGACAGTCCTACAATGAGCAGTTCTTC
CDR3 protein: CATSTGRQSYNEQFF

V gene: TRBV25-1
J gene: TRBJ2-3
D gene: .
clone size: .
CDR3 DNA: TGTGCCAGCAGTTTGGGATTAGGGCTTACCGCGGATACGCAGTATTTT
CDR3 protein: CASSLGLGLTADTQYF

V gene: TRBV11-2
J gene: TRBJ2-7
D gene: .
clone size: many
CDR3 DNA: TGTGCCAGCAGCCACATCAAGGGGGTTAACGAGCAGTACTTC
CDR3 protein: CASSHIKGVNEQYF

V gene: TRBV29-1
J gene: TRBJ1-1
D gene: .
clone size: many
CDR3 DNA: TGCAGCGTTGTCGGAGTATACACTGAAGCTTTCTTT
CDR3 protein: CSVVGVYTEAFF

V gene: TRBV28
J gene: TRBJ2-6
D gene: .
clone size: few
CDR3 DNA: TGTGCCAGCAGGCAACAGGGAACTGGGGCCAACGTCCTGACTTTC
CDR3 protein: CASRQQGTGANVLTF

V gene: TRBV4-1
J gene: TRBJ2-5
D gene: .
clone size: few
CDR3 DNA: TGCGCCAGCAGTCCAAGAGTAGTATGGGCGGAAAAAGAGACCCAGTACTTC
CDR3 protein: CASSPRVVWAEKETQYF

V gene: TRBV7-3
J gene: TRBJ2-2
D gene: .
clone size: many
CDR3 DNA: TGTGCCAGCAGCTTTACAGGGTCGGCCGGGGAGCTGTTTTTT
CDR3 protein: CASSFTGSAGELFF

V gene: TRBV5-1
J gene: TRBJ1-2
D gene: .
clone size: .
CDR3 DNA: TGCGCCAGCAGCTTGGATGGCTACACCTTC
CDR3 protein: CASSLDGYTF

V gene: TRBV30
J gene: TRBJ2-6
D gene: .
clone size: many
CDR3 DNA: TGTGCCTGGACCGGGACGGATCTCTCTGGGGCCAACGTCCTGACTTTC
CDR3 protein: CAWTGTDLSGANVLTF

V gene: TRBV7-6
J gene: TRBJ2-3
D gene: TRBD2
clone size: few
CDR3 DNA: TGTGCCAGCAGCCCTGGGACTAGCGGGCCCGGTAGCACAGATACGCAGTATTTT
CDR3 protein: CASSPGTSGPGSTDTQYF

V gene: TRBV5-5
J gene: TRBJ2-5
D gene: TRBD1
clone size: many
CDR3 DNA: TGTGCCAGCAGCCTCGGACAGGTTGGCGGGGAGACCCAGTACTTC
CDR3 protein: CASSLGQVGGETQYF

V gene: TRBV3-1
J gene: TRBJ2-5
D gene: TRBD2
clone size: many
CDR3 DNA: TGTGCCAGCAGCCAAGCTGGACTAGCGGGTAAAGGTGGATGGGAGACCCAGTACTTC
CDR3 protein: CASSQAGLAGKGGWETQYF

V gene: TRBV2
J gene: TRBJ2-3
D gene: TRBD2
clone size: many
CDR3 DNA: TGTGCCAGCAGTGAATCCCGAGCGGGAGGGTTCACAGATACGCAGTATTTT
CDR3 protein: CASSESRAGGFTDTQYF

V gene: TRBV7-3
J gene: TRBJ2-2
D gene: .
clone size: .
CDR3 DNA: TGTGCCAGCAGCTTAAAGAGGGGGGCTGGGACCGGGGAGCTGTTTTTT
CDR3 protein: CASSLKRGAGTGELFF

V gene: TRBV20-1
J gene: TRBJ1-2
D gene: .
clone size: .
CDR3 DNA: TGCAGTGCTATAGAGTGGCTGCATGGCTACACCTTC
CDR3 protein: CSAIEWLHGYTF

V gene: TRBV20-1
J gene: TRBJ2-7
D gene: .
clone size: few
CDR3 DNA: TGCAGTGCTAGAGATCGAGCAAACGGTTACGAGCAGTACTTC
CDR3 protein: CSARDRANGYEQYF

V gene: TRBV6-2/TRBV6-3
J gene: TRBJ2-1
D gene: .
clone size: many
CDR3 DNA: TGTGCCAGCAGTTACGACTACAATGAGCAGTTCTTC
CDR3 protein: CASSYDYNEQFF

V gene: TRBV19
J gene: TRBJ1-2
D gene: TRBD1
clone size: few
CDR3 DNA: TGTGCCAGTAGTATGGGGGACAGGACTAACTATGGCTACACCTTC
CDR3 protein: CASSMGDRTNYGYTF

V gene: TRBV3-1
J gene: TRBJ2-4
D gene: TRBD2
clone size: many
CDR3 DNA: TGTGCCAGCAGCCCCAGGACTAGCGGGGTAGCCAAAAACATTCAGTACTTC
CDR3 protein: CASSPRTSGVAKNIQYF

V gene: TRBV6-2/TRBV6-3
J gene: TRBJ2-1
D gene: TRBD2
clone size: .
CDR3 DNA: TGTGCCAGCAGTTATACTAGCGGGCTCTCCTACAATGAGCAGTTCTTC
CDR3 protein: CASSYTSGLSYNEQFF

V gene: TRBV7-7
J gene: TRBJ1-3
D gene: .
clone size: .
CDR3 DNA: TGTGCTAGCAGCACCGGGGCAGGAAACTCTGGAAACACCATATATTTT
CDR3 protein: CASSTGAGNSGNTIYF

V gene: TRBV11-2
J gene: TRBJ2-1
D gene: .
clone size: many
CDR3 DNA: TGTGCCAGCAGCCTTGGGTACGATGAGCAGTTCTTC
CDR3 protein: CASSLGYDEQFF

V gene: TRBV4-3
J gene: TRBJ2-7
D gene: .
clone size: many
CDR3 DNA: TGCGCCAGCAGCCAAGCCCCCGCGGGATACGAGCAGTACTTC
CDR3 protein: CASSQAPAGYEQYF

V gene: TRBV28
J gene: TRBJ2-1
D gene: TRBD2
clone size: many
CDR3 DNA: TGTGCCAGCATTAGACCGGGTGCGGGAGGAAAGGATGAGCAGTTCTTC
CDR3 protein: CASIRPGAGGKDEQFF

V gene: TRBV6-1
J gene: TRBJ2-1
D gene: TRBD2
clone size: few
CDR3 DNA: TGTGCCAGCAGTTATCCGGCGGGGGGTTTGGATGAGCAGTTCTTC
CDR3 protein: CASSYPAGGLDEQFF

V gene: TRBV20-1
J gene: TRBJ2-3
D gene: .
clone size: many
CDR3 DNA: TGCAGTGCTCCCCCTATTACGGGCCCGGGCACAGATACGCAGTATTTT
CDR3 protein: CSAPPITGPGTDTQYF

V gene: TRBV5-1
J gene: TRBJ2-1
D gene: TRBD2
clone size: .
CDR3 DNA: TGCGCCAGCAGCTTCTCGGGAGGGGAAAAGTACAATGAGCAGTTCTTC
CDR3 protein: CASSFSGGEKYNEQFF

V gene: TRBV20-1
J gene: TRBJ2-1
D gene: .
clone size: many
CDR3 DNA: TGCAGTGCTTTAGAACTAAATAATGAGCAGTTCTTC
CDR3 protein: CSALELNNEQFF

V gene: TRBV30
J gene: TRBJ2-1
D gene: .
clone size: once
CDR3 DNA: TGTGCCTGGAGTGTACTGGGGGGGCCGAGCTCCTACAATGAGCAGTTCTTC
CDR3 protein: CAWSVLGGPSSYNEQFF

V gene: TRBV10-3
J gene: TRBJ2-3
D gene: .
clone size: few
CDR3 DNA: TGTGCCATCGGGTCGTTGGTTGGCACAGATACGCAGTATTTT
CDR3 protein: CAIGSLVGTDTQYF

V gene: TRBV6-6
J gene: TRBJ2-1
D gene: .
clone size: many
CDR3 DNA: TGTGCCAGCAGTTACTCGGGGGCCGTCAATGAGCAGTTCTTC
CDR3 protein: CASSYSGAVNEQFF

V gene: TRBV29-1
J gene: TRBJ2-7
D gene: .
clone size: .
CDR3 DNA: TGCAGCGTTGCAGCAGGGTTGAACTCCTACGAGCAGTACTTC
CDR3 protein: CSVAAGLNSYEQYF

V gene: TRBV7-2
J gene: TRBJ1-1
D gene: TRBD1
clone size: many
CDR3 DNA: TGTGCCAGCAGCCGACAGGGGATGGTAGCTGAAGCTTTCTTT
CDR3 protein: CASSRQGMVAEAFF

V gene: TRBV7-2
J gene: TRBJ2-7
D gene: TRBD1
clone size: many
CDR3 DNA: TGTGCCAGCAGCTTAGGGGGACAGGGTAGCGAGCAGTACTTC
CDR3 protein: CASSLGGQGSEQYF

V gene: TRBV12-3/TRBV12-4
J gene: TRBJ2-1
D gene: .
clone size: many
CDR3 DNA: TGTGCCAGCAGGCGAGCTACATCCTCCACCTACAATGAGCAGTTCTTC
CDR3 protein: CASRRATSSTYNEQFF

V gene: TRBV7-9
J gene: TRBJ1-6
D gene: TRBD1
clone size: few
CDR3 DNA: TGTGCCAGCAGCCACCCGACAGGGATCGATAATTCACCCCTCCACTTT
CDR3 protein: CASSHPTGIDNSPLHF

V gene: TRBV7-2
J gene: TRBJ1-3
D gene: TRBD1
clone size: many
CDR3 DNA: TGTGCCAGCAGCACCCGGACAGGGGGTGGAAACACCATATATTTT
CDR3 protein: CASSTRTGGGNTIYF

V gene: TRBV6-5
J gene: TRBJ1-5
D gene: .
clone size: few
CDR3 DNA: TGTGCCAGCAGTTACGGACGGGCGATTAGGAGCAATCAGCCCCAGCATTTT
CDR3 protein: CASSYGRAIRSNQPQHF

V gene: TRBV6-2/TRBV6-3
J gene: TRBJ2-5
D gene: .
clone size: many
CDR3 DNA: TGTGCCAGCAGCCTACGGGGGCTAGGCGAGACCCAGTACTTC
CDR3 protein: CASSLRGLGETQYF

V gene: TRBV7-3
J gene: TRBJ2-1
D gene: .
clone size: .
CDR3 DNA: TGTGCCAGCAGCTCCGGGGCTAGCGTAGGTGAGCAGTTCTTC
CDR3 protein: CASSSGASVGEQFF

V gene: TRBV10-1
J gene: TRBJ2-7
D gene: TRBD1
clone size: many
CDR3 DNA: TGCGCCAGCAGTGAACAGGGGGTCTCCTACGAGCAGTACTTC
CDR3 protein: CASSEQGVSYEQYF

V gene: TRBV12-3/TRBV12-4
J gene: TRBJ2-1
D gene: TRBD2
clone size: .
CDR3 DNA: TGTGCCAGCAGTTTAGGACTAGCGGGAGGTAACGATGAGCAGTTCTTC
CDR3 protein: CASSLGLAGGNDEQFF

V gene: TRBV20-1
J gene: TRBJ2-1
D gene: TRBD2
clone size: .
CDR3 DNA: TGCAGTGCTAGACCGCTAGCGGACCCTTACAATGAGCAGTTCTTC
CDR3 protein: CSARPLADPYNEQFF

V gene: TRBV5-1
J gene: TRBJ2-5
D gene: .
clone size: many
CDR3 DNA: TGCGCCAGCAGCACTGTGAGAGGGAAACACCAAGAGACCCAGTACTTC
CDR3 protein: CASSTVRGKHQETQYF

V gene: TRBV7-2
J gene: TRBJ2-3
D gene: .
clone size: many
CDR3 DNA: TGTGCCAGCAGCATTAGGGCAGGCGGTCAATGGTCTAGCACAGATACGCAGTATTTT
CDR3 protein: CASSIRAGGQWSSTDTQYF

V gene: TRBV5-1
J gene: TRBJ2-7
D gene: .
clone size: many
CDR3 DNA: TGCGCCAGCATGGCCGAGAATAGCTACGAGCAGTACTTC
CDR3 protein: CASMAENSYEQYF

V gene: TRBV7-2
J gene: TRBJ2-2
D gene: .
clone size: many
CDR3 DNA: TGTGCCAGCAGCCCCACGCGAGTGGCGAACACCGGGGAGCTGTTTTTT
CDR3 protein: CASSPTRVANTGELFF

V gene: TRBV30
J gene: TRBJ2-1
D gene: .
clone size: many
CDR3 DNA: TGTGCCTGGAGTGCCGGAAGCTCCTACAATGAGCAGTTCTTC
CDR3 protein: CAWSAGSSYNEQFF

V gene: TRBV14
J gene: TRBJ1-6
D gene: .
clone size: .
CDR3 DNA: TGTGCCAGCAGACCTATGGATTCTGTTTCACCCCTCCACTTT
CDR3 protein: CASRPMDSVSPLHF

V gene: TRBV5-6
J gene: TRBJ2-3
D gene: .
clone size: few
CDR3 DNA: TGTGCCAGCAGCTTAAGCCTCGATACGCAGTATTTT
CDR3 protein: CASSLSLDTQYF